This entry lists 5 T cell receptor beta chains sequenced from one sample in a study of regulatory T cells in long-lasting Graves disease. Investigators prepared the TCR beta libraries by applying iRepertoire HTBI primers and Arm-PCR of CDR3 regions. In TCRdb, the multiplex PCR reads were re-called with MiXCR into one record per CDR3 protein. The repertoire includes approximately 400,000 distinct CDR3 sequences, more than 12% of them detected once, and 16% sits in the top ten. As for time point: newly diagnosed GD, antithyroid drugs for less than 3 months. Preparation of the TCR library used RNA extracted from PBMCs. These sequences were also reported in another study, on T cells in Graves' hyperthyroidism and ophthalmopathy.

Sequences were derived from peripheral blood mononuclear cells (PBMCs), sampled at new diagnosis, from a patient treated with antithyroid drugs. All receptors come from a woman under 40 with Graves disease.

This clonotype came up many times. The genes are TRBV2 and TRBJ2-5, with 8 bases matching TRBD2. CDR3 length: 14 amino acids. The J segment lost 5 bases and the V segment lost 6 bases, leaving 8 bases of the junction unmatched. Germline loops: CDR1 SNHLY, CDR2 FYNNEI. The CDR3 DNA follows: TGTGCCAGCAGGCTAGCGGGCGTGGTGGAGACCCAGTACTTC. Residues: CASRLAGVVETQYF.

This chain uses TRBV12-3 or TRBV12-4 with TRBJ2-7, with TRBD2 matching over 14 bases. The CDR3 sequence is 15 residues long. The junction had 4 bases not matched to a gene; V was cut back by 6 bases and J by 3 bases. CDR3: CASREGTSGSYEQYF. The CDR3 DNA is TGTGCCAGCAGGGAGGGGACTAGCGGGAGCTACGAGCAGTACTTC.

This clonotype was seen at least ten times. The rearrangement joins TRBV6-1 to TRBJ1-1, with D uncertain. Germline values: CDR1 MNHNS, CDR2 SASEGT. V lost 7 bases and J lost 2, with 14 bases in between. The CDR3 loop spans 14 amino acids. The CDR3 reads CASTHSRSNTEAFF. As DNA, the CDR3 is TGTGCCAGCACCCACAGCAGATCAAACACTGAAGCTTTCTTT.

This clonotype was seen many times. The chain uses TRBV5-6 and TRBJ2-1, with a possible D match to TRBD2 (6 bases). The V gene's germline CDR1 is SGHDT and CDR2 YYEEEE. The CDR3 covers 14 residues. V lost 5 bases to trimming and J lost 7 bases, with 16 bases between them. The CDR3: CASSLRDWGNEQFF. The CDR3 DNA follows: TGTGCCAGCAGTTTAAGGGACTGGGGAAATGAGCAGTTCTTC.

In its sample, this clonotype was seen a few times. A single base separates this from a much larger clone, so it may be a read error. CDR3 sequence reads: CSARTGTGGIKDTQYF. CDR3 DNA sequence: TGCAGTGCTAGAACGGGGACTGGCGGGATAAAGGATACGCAGTATTTT. This chain links TRBV20-1 with TRBJ2-3; possibly TRBD2 for D (6 bases). The CDR3 has 16 amino acids. The germline V gene has CDR1 DFQATT and CDR2 SNEGSKA (reference sequence). V lost 2 bases and J 6 bases, leaving 21 bases between the germline ends.